This T cell receptor beta chain was documented in a study of blood T cell repertoires in COVID-19. Background on the study: T cells, B-cell-depleted T cells, or PBMCs provided the cDNA or gDNA that served as material.

Source study methods: For nucleated cells, counts were estimated from reference gene primer amplification. Method: immunoSEQ multiplex PCR; TCRdb's copy keeps in-frame clones and lacks some. The DNA was the basis for D and trimming; V, J and clone size are from that table. The data contain about 120,000 clones, 75% to 90% of them singletons. V was trimmed by 0 bases and J by 6 bases, leaving 15 bases between them. This CDR3 has 16 residues. The germline V gene encodes CDR1 ENHRY and CDR2 SYGVKD. The chain joins TRBV10-3 to TRBJ1-5; TRBD1 might be the D (6 bases). The sequenced sample consisted of peripheral blood. The source is a man aged 65-85 years with acute or convalescent COVID-19. Here the CDR3 DNA reads TGTGCCATCAGTGAGTCGAAAGGGGGAAGGAGTCAGCCCCAGCATTTT. Its protein product is CAISESKGGRSQPQHF.